These T cell receptor beta chains were read from a single sample in a study of Ad26.COV2.S vaccination and SARS-CoV-2 variants. Measured with immunoSEQ multiplex PCR; TCRdb has only the in-frame clones, and not every one. Of about 680,000 clones in the sample, around 90% were seen once. The sequences come from peripheral blood, collected in a trial of Ad26.COV2.S vaccine versus placebo. The receptor set was obtained from a person between 18 and 65 years old who received the Ad26.COV2.S COVID-19 vaccine or a placebo. Each CDR3 is given with its conserved first and last residue. D genes are given only for firm matches. Size values are once, few and many counts, or a class for expanded clones, and some rows have none.

>NA|TRBJ1-1|NA|TRBV7-2
TGTGCCAGCAGCCGCGACCTGAACACTGAAGCTTTCTTT
CASSRDLNTEAFF
>NA|TRBJ2-7|TRBD2|TRBV6-5
TGTGCCAGCAGCCTCCTAGCGGGGAACCACTACGAGCAGTACTTC
CASSLLAGNHYEQYF
>NA|TRBJ1-2|NA|TRBV15
TGTGCCACCAGCAGAGACCCGGGATCCCTCTACACCTTC
CATSRDPGSLYTF
>once|TRBJ1-2|TRBD1|TRBV5-1
TGCGCCAGCAGCGCGGGACAGGGCTATGGCTACACCTTC
CASSAGQGYGYTF
>NA|TRBJ1-4|NA|TRBV10-3
TGTGCCATCAGTGTGTCCCAGAATGAAAAACTGTTTTTT
CAISVSQNEKLFF
>NA|TRBJ2-5|NA|TRBV24-1
TGTGCCACCAGCGACGACAGTTCAGAGACCCAGTACTTC
CATSDDSSETQYF
>NA|TRBJ1-1|TRBD1|TRBV7-2
TGTGCCAGCAGCCAGGGGGCGCTAACTGAAGCTTTCTTT
CASSQGALTEAFF
>NA|TRBJ1-2|NA|TRBV27
TGTGCCAGCAAACCCAGTGGCGAGCATGGCCACACCTTC
CASKPSGEHGHTF
>few|TRBJ1-3|TRBD1|TRBV7-9
TGTGCCAGCAGCTTAAGGATTGGGACAGCCTCTGGAAACACCATATATTTT
CASSLRIGTASGNTIYF
>NA|TRBJ2-7|NA|TRBV2
TGTGCCAGCATCTCTCCGATAACCTACGAGCAGTACTTC
CASISPITYEQYF
>NA|TRBJ2-7|TRBD1|TRBV7-9
TGTGCCAGCAGCTTAAAGTCGGGACAGGCCTACGAGCAGTACTTC
CASSLKSGQAYEQYF
>NA|TRBJ1-1|TRBD1|TRBV29-1
TGCAGCGTGATGGGACAGGGGAACACTGAAGCTTTCTTT
CSVMGQGNTEAFF
>NA|TRBJ2-5|TRBD2|TRBV5-8
TGTGCCAGCAGCTTGGAACTAGCGGGAGTAAGTCACCAAGAGACCCAGTACTTC
CASSLELAGVSHQETQYF
>NA|TRBJ2-3|NA|TRBV6-5
TGTGCCAGCAGTTACCTGCGGGCTAGCACAGATACGCAGTATTTT
CASSYLRASTDTQYF
>NA|TRBJ1-3|TRBD1|TRBV10-3
TGTGCCATCAGTGGGGGACAGTTGAGCTCTGGAAACACCATATATTTT
CAISGGQLSSGNTIYF
>NA|TRBJ2-1|NA|TRBV25-1
TGTGCCAGCAGTGCCCGGAGGTGGAGCTCCTACAATGAGCAGTTCTTC
CASSARRWSSYNEQFF
>NA|TRBJ1-2|TRBD1|TRBV27
TGTGCCAGCAGTTCTATCGGACAGGGGGCTAGTGGCTACACCTTC
CASSSIGQGASGYTF
>NA|TRBJ2-7|NA|TRBV4-3
TGCGCCAGCAGCCAAGAGCCACTGGCCCGGGAGCAGTACTTC
CASSQEPLAREQYF
>few|TRBJ2-2|NA|TRBV7-2
TGTGCCAGCAGCTTAGCACCGGGGAGAACCGGGGAGCTGTTTTTT
CASSLAPGRTGELFF
>NA|TRBJ2-2|NA|TRBV7-2
TGTGCCAGCAGCACAGACCGGAACACCGGGGAGCTGTTTTTT
CASSTDRNTGELFF
>NA|TRBJ1-2|TRBD1|TRBV30
TGTGCCTGGAGTGTAGTAGGGGGCGGCTACACCTTC
CAWSVVGGGYTF
>NA|TRBJ1-2|TRBD1|TRBV10-3
TGTGCCATCTCGGATGTTAGGGGGCACGGCTACACCTTC
CAISDVRGHGYTF
>NA|TRBJ2-3|NA|TRBV13
TGTGCCAGCAGCTTAAACCTAGCATCAGATACGCAGTATTTT
CASSLNLASDTQYF
>NA|TRBJ1-2|NA|TRBV30
TGTGCCTGGAGTAGGACTAACTATGGCTACACCTTC
CAWSRTNYGYTF
>NA|TRBJ1-4|TRBD1|TRBV27
TGTGCCAGCAGTCGGGGGACAGGACGTGGGGAAAAACTGTTTTTT
CASSRGTGRGEKLFF
>NA|TRBJ2-5|TRBD2|TRBV5-4
TGTGCCAGCAGCGCCGGACTAGCGGAGACCCAGTACTTC
CASSAGLAETQYF
>NA|TRBJ1-5|NA|TRBV7-2
TGTGCCAGCAGCTCACAGGGAGGTAGCAATCAGCCCCAGCATTTT
CASSSQGGSNQPQHF
>NA|TRBJ2-2|NA|TRBV6-1
TGTGCCAGCAGTGACCGGACCTCCGGGGAGCTGTTTTTT
CASSDRTSGELFF
>NA|TRBJ2-7|TRBD1|TRBV6-5
TGTGCCAGCAGTTATGGGGACAGTTGGCTCCGGGAGCAGTACTTC
CASSYGDSWLREQYF
>NA|TRBJ1-1|TRBD1|TRBV6-5
TGTGCCAGCAGTTACGGAACCAGGGGGACTGAAGCTTTCTTT
CASSYGTRGTEAFF
>NA|TRBJ2-1|TRBD1|TRBV4-2
TGTGCCAGCAGCCAGGGGACAGGGTCCTACAATGAGCAGTTCTTC
CASSQGTGSYNEQFF
>NA|TRBJ2-7|NA|TRBV9
TGTGCCAGCAGCGTGGGGGACGAGCAGTACTTC
CASSVGDEQYF